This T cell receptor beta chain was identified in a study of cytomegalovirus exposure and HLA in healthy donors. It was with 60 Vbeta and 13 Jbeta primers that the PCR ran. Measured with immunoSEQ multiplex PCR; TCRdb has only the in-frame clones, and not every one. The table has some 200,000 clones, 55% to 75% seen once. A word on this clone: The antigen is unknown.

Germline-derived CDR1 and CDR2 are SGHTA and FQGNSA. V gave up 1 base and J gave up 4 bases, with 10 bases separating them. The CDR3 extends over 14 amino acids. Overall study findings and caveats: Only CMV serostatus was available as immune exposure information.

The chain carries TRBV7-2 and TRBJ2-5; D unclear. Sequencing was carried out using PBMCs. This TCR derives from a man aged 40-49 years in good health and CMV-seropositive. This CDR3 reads CASSLGFEVETQYF. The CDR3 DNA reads TGTGCCAGCAGCTTAGGCTTTGAGGTAGAGACCCAGTACTTC. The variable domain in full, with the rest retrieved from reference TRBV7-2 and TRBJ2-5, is GAGVSQSPSNKVTEKGKDVELRCDPISGHTALYWYRQSLGQGLEFLIYFQGNSAPDKSGLPSDRFSAERTGGSVSTLTIQRTQQEDSAVYLCASSLGFEVETQYFGPGTRLLVL.